The next 23 T cell receptor beta chains were all read from a single sample in a study of blood T cell repertoires in COVID-19. Measured with immunoSEQ multiplex PCR; TCRdb has only the in-frame clones, and not every one. Among fewer than 350,000 clones listed, less than 95% were seen once. The sequenced material came from PBMCs or T cells enriched from blood (not recorded which). The source of these receptors is a man aged 35-49 years who had been exposed to COVID-19.

The chain joins TRBV7-2 to TRBJ1-4; D might be TRBD1 (5 bases). CDR1 and CDR2 from the germline V gene are SGHTA and FQGNSA. Between the trimmed V and J ends, which lost 5 bases and 1 base, there was a span of 8 bases. The CDR3 totals 14 residues. This chain's CDR3 is CASSATETNEKLFF. In nucleotides, the CDR3 is TGTGCCAGCAGCGCGACAGAAACTAATGAAAAACTGTTTTTT.

This chain joins TRBV3-1 (or the pseudogene TRBV3-2) and TRBJ1-2; 7 bases agree with TRBD1. With 2 bases clipped from V and 8 bases from J, the junction kept 8 bases outside the gene matches. Germline-derived CDR1 and CDR2 are LGHDT and YNNKEL (reference sequence). The CDR3 is 14 residues long. The CDR3 bases are TGTGCCAGCAGCCAACCAACAGGGGCGAGCGGCTACACCTTC. As protein: CASSQPTGASGYTF.

This sequence joins TRBV3-1 (or the pseudogene TRBV3-2) and TRBJ2-3; D perhaps matches TRBD2 (6 bases). The V gene lost 1 base and the J gene lost 7 bases, with 15 bases spanning the gap. Germline V lookup: CDR1 LGHDT, CDR2 YNNKEL (reference sequence). There are 15 residues in the CDR3. CDR3 residues: CASSQGGGDSNTQYF. The CDR3 nucleotides are TGTGCCAGCAGCCAAGGTGGCGGGGACTCGAATACGCAGTATTTT.

The rearrangement uses TRBV10-1 and TRBJ1-3; a possible D gene is TRBD1 (5 bases). CDR1 is WNHNN and CDR2 is SYGVQD in the germline V gene (reference sequence). The CDR3 length is 10 residues. The CDR3 nucleotides read TGCGCTTACAGGGGAAACACCATATATTTT. Residues: CAYRGNTIYF.

The DNA of the CDR3 is TGTGCCAGCAGTTACCTTCGAGCCTCTGGGGCCAACGTCCTGACTTTC. Its translation is CASSYLRASGANVLTF. The rearrangement uses TRBV6-5 and TRBJ2-6; no reliable D call. Trimming removed 2 bases at V and 0 bases at J, with 8 bases between. This CDR3 has 16 amino acids. Germline values: CDR1 MNHEY, CDR2 SVGAGI.

The rearrangement links TRBV10-3 to TRBJ2-2; 9 nucleotides match TRBD2. CDR1 and CDR2 from the germline V gene are ENHRY and SYGVKD. The trim removed 5 bases at V and 8 bases at J, leaving 9 bases unmatched. The CDR3 runs to 15 residues. Here the CDR3 DNA reads TGTGCCATCAGTCCCCTCGAGGCGGGAGGGGGGGAGCTGTTTTTT. It translates to CAISPLEAGGGELFF.

The chain employs TRBV15 and TRBJ2-6, with D perhaps matching TRBD2 (6 bases). V was shortened by 2 bases and J by 4 bases, with 12 bases between the two germline ends. Germline CDR1 reads LNHNV; CDR2 reads YYDKDF (reference sequence). This CDR3 has 16 amino acids. For the CDR3, the DNA is TGTGCCACCAGCAGACCCGGCGGGGCCGGGGCCAACGTCCTGACTTTC. Its translation is CATSRPGGAGANVLTF.

This clone was seen once. The chain employs TRBV11-2 and TRBJ2-2, with a tentative D call TRBD1 (6 bases). The CDR3 length is 14 residues. V was cut by 0 bases and J by 6 bases, with 8 bases left in between. Germline loops: CDR1 SGHAT, CDR2 FQNNGV. CDR3 loop: CASSLDGQPGELFF. CDR3 bases: TGTGCCAGCAGCTTAGATGGACAGCCCGGGGAGCTGTTTTTT. Filled out from reference TRBV11-2 and TRBJ2-2, the complete variable domain reads EAGVAQSPRYKIIEKRQSVAFWCNPISGHATLYWYQQILGQGPKLLIQFQNNGVVDDSQLPKDRFSAERLKGVDSTLKIQPAKLEDSAVYLCASSLDGQPGELFFGEGSRLTVL.

V and J are TRBV12-5 and TRBJ1-1; D gene uncertain. This CDR3 has 14 amino acids. Looked up from germline, CDR1 is LGHNT and CDR2 is FRNRAP. Trimming pared 6 bases from V and 8 bases from J, leaving 19 bases between. Written as DNA, the CDR3 is TGTGCTAGTGGATCCCCCGTTCAGGCCACCGAAGCTTTCTTT. It yields the protein CASGSPVQATEAFF.

This chain connects TRBV6-6 to TRBJ2-7; D is ambiguous. Trimming shortened V by 2 bases and J by 4 bases, and 9 bases separated the two germline ends. The length of the CDR3 is 13 residues. Germline values: CDR1 MNHNY, CDR2 SVGAGI (reference sequence). CDR3 sequence (DNA): TGTGCCAGCAGTTACGTGAGACATTACGAGCAGTACTTC. Its translation is CASSYVRHYEQYF.

The chain has TRBV9 and TRBJ2-1; 7 nucleotides match TRBD1. The V and J ends lost 4 bases and 8 bases, in that order; junction bases with no gene match: 9. From germline, CDR1 is SGDLS and CDR2 YYNGEE. The CDR3 totals 14 residues. For the CDR3, the DNA is TGTGCCAGCAGCACGATGCTACAGGGGCATGAGCAGTTCTTC. It translates to CASSTMLQGHEQFF.

This chain links TRBV5-4 with TRBJ2-7, with 7 bases that match TRBD1. Losses at the gene ends were 2 bases for V and 0 bases for J; bases not matched to a gene: 5. Germline CDR1 SGHNT, CDR2 YYREEE (reference sequence). The CDR3 spans 15 residues. CDR3 sequence (DNA): TGTGCCAGCAGCTTCCACCGGGACAGCTCCTACGAGCAGTACTTC. Translation gives CASSFHRDSSYEQYF.

The gene calls are TRBV19 and TRBJ2-7, with TRBD1 as a possible D gene (5 bases). Germline-derived CDR1 and CDR2 are LNHDA and SQIVND (reference sequence). Trimming took off 4 bases at V and 7 bases at J, with 11 bases between the two ends. CDR3 length equals 12 residues. CDR3 nucleotide sequence: TGTGCCAGTAGTAACCTCTACAGGGAGCAGTACTTC. The encoded protein is CASSNLYREQYF. Filled out from reference TRBV19 and TRBJ2-7, the complete variable domain reads DGGITQSPKYLFRKEGQNVTLSCEQNLNHDAMYWYRQDPGQGLRLIYYSQIVNDFQKGDIAEGYSVSREKKESFPLTVTSAQKNPTAFYLCASSNLYREQYFGPGTRLTVT.

This clone has only one observation. The V and J genes are TRBV4-2 and TRBJ2-2; perhaps TRBD2 as D (5 bases). Germline CDR1 LGHNA, CDR2 YNFKEQ. The CDR3 consists of 17 residues. The germline V and J ends were trimmed by 2 bases and 4 bases, with 17 bases remaining between them. The CDR3 loop is CASSQSAYSATTGELFF. The CDR3 DNA is TGTGCCAGCAGCCAATCTGCTTATAGCGCAACCACCGGGGAGCTGTTTTTT.

The chain recombines TRBV5-6 with TRBJ1-2, with 7 bases fitting TRBD1. V trimming: 3 bases; J trimming: 5 bases; junction bases outside the gene matches: 10. The germline CDR1 and CDR2 sequences are SGHDT and YYEEEE. This CDR3 comprises 15 residues. The CDR3 reads CASSSDRPGEYGYTF. CDR3 coding DNA: TGTGCCAGCAGCTCGGACAGGCCCGGGGAGTATGGCTACACCTTC.

This clone was counted once. This chain links TRBV7-9 with TRBJ2-7; 8 bases fit TRBD1. CDR1 is SEHNR and CDR2 is FQNEAQ in the germline V gene (reference sequence). With 8 bases clipped from V and 2 bases from J, the junction kept 5 bases outside the gene matches. CDR3 length equals 13 residues. DNA of the CDR3: TGTGCCAGCCAGGGACAGGAGGCCTACGAGCAGTACTTC. Translating it yields CASQGQEAYEQYF.

The CDR3 nucleotides are TGCGCCAGCAGCTTGAATCAGGGTTCAGCTTTCTTT. It yields the protein CASSLNQGSAFF. The chain carries TRBV5-1 and TRBJ1-1, with D tentatively TRBD1 (5 bases). V was clipped by 1 base and J by 10 bases, with 11 bases between them. The CDR3 spans 12 residues. Germline loops: CDR1 SGHRS, CDR2 YFSETQ. Full variable domain (missing parts from reference TRBV5-1 and TRBJ1-1): KAGVTQTPRYLIKTRGQQVTLSCSPISGHRSVSWYQQTPGQGLQFLFEYFSETQRNKGNFPGRFSGRQFSNSRSEMNVSTLELGDSALYLCASSLNQGSAFFGQGTRLTVV.

The chain links TRBV5-1 to TRBJ1-6, with 9 bases matching TRBD1. Germline V gene lookup returns CDR1 SGHRS and CDR2 YFSETQ. J lost 10 bases, V lost 3 bases, and 5 bases had no gene match. The CDR3 runs 14 residues. The CDR3 nucleotides read TGCGCCAGCAGCTGGGACAGGGACCGATCACCCCTCCACTTT. Translated: CASSWDRDRSPLHF.

V usage is TRBV28 and J usage is TRBJ2-7; D unresolved. The CDR3 runs to 14 residues. CDR1 MDHEN and CDR2 SYDVKM come from the germline V gene. Trimming stripped 2 bases from V and 6 bases from J, with 14 bases between. CDR3 residues: CASSLGSPSSEQYF. As DNA, the CDR3 is TGTGCCAGCAGTTTAGGTAGTCCGTCGAGCGAGCAGTACTTC.

The chain is built from TRBV4-3 and TRBJ1-4; D perhaps matches TRBD1 (5 bases). The CDR3 consists of 16 residues. Trimming shortened V by 2 bases and J by 10 bases, and 20 bases separated the two germline ends. Germline assignment: CDR1 LGHNA and CDR2 YSLEER. CDR3 DNA: TGCGCCAGCAGCCAAAGAGCTGGGGATACGGGGGGAAAACTGTTTTTT. Translation: CASSQRAGDTGGKLFF.

The chain links TRBV11-2 to TRBJ1-2, with D perhaps TRBD1 (6 bases). V was trimmed by 4 bases and J by 8 bases, leaving 14 bases between them. This CDR3 is built from 13 residues. Germline CDR1 is SGHAT and CDR2 is FQNNGV. This CDR3 reads CASSSGASVGYTF. CDR3 DNA sequence: TGTGCCAGCAGCTCAGGGGCCTCAGTGGGCTACACCTTC.

The rearrangement links TRBV25-1 to TRBJ2-1, with 12 bases aligning to TRBD2. Per germline, CDR1 MGHDK and CDR2 SYGVNS. This CDR3 contains 16 residues. Germline trimming cut 5 bases from V and 7 bases from J; bases unmatched to any gene: 9. The CDR3 region has the DNA TGTGCCAGCAGTCCAACTCTAGCGGGAGGGGGGAATGAGCAGTTCTTC. It codes for CASSPTLAGGGNEQFF.

This clone showed up just once. At one end, the junction sequence differs from germline, possibly due to a read error. This sequence joins TRBV3-1 (or the pseudogene TRBV3-2) and TRBJ2-7; D remains ambiguous. The CDR3 loop spans 12 amino acids. The germline CDR1 and CDR2 sequences are LGHDT and YNNKEL (reference sequence). The CDR3 reads CASSKDKNEQYF. CDR3 DNA: TGTGCCAGCAGCAAAGACAAAAACGAGCAGTACTTC.